The 16 T cell receptor beta chains listed next were all sequenced from one sample in a study of T cell repertoires in cytomegalovirus infection. The antigens of these receptors remain unknown. TCRdb recomputed calls from the reads with MiXCR, one row per CDR3 protein. The sample shows some 700,000 distinct CDR3 sequences, roughly 36% of them seen only once. Sequencing was performed on cultured PBMCs, taken from culture after CMV antigen stimulation. The receptors derive from a human donor in good health (CMV status not recorded). Some clones in this sample may be carry-over from other donors' samples.

This clonotype was detected once. V is TRBV4-1 and J is TRBJ2-5, with TRBD2 matching 7 bases. CDR3 length equals 14 residues. The germline V gene encodes CDR1 MGHRA and CDR2 YSYEKL. V shed 1 base and J 4 bases; nucleotides not matched to a gene: 3. CDR3 nucleotide sequence: TGCGCCAGCAGCCAAGGATGGGGGGGAGAGACCCAGTACTTC. This codes for CASSQGWGGETQYF.

This clonotype was seen more than once but under ten times. V usage is TRBV2 and J usage is TRBJ1-5; D unclear. The V gene's germline CDR1 is SNHLY and CDR2 FYNNEI. Trimming stripped 8 bases from V and 0 bases from J, with 8 bases between. The CDR3 covers 13 residues. CDR3 nucleotide sequence: TGTGCCAGCGCCGAAAATAGCAATCAGCCCCAGCATTTT. Translated, it gives CASAENSNQPQHF.

The rearrangement joins TRBV7-6 to TRBJ2-7; 7 positions agree with TRBD1. Germline values: CDR1 SGHVS, CDR2 FNYEAQ. The CDR3 covers 13 residues. The V gene end was trimmed by 4 bases and the J gene end by 5 bases; junction bases not matched to a gene: 5. The CDR3 loop is CASSSDRFHEQYF. In nucleotides, the CDR3 is TGTGCCAGCAGCTCGGACAGGTTCCACGAGCAGTACTTC.

This clonotype is a singleton in its sample. The chain joins TRBV4-2 to TRBJ2-3, with D unresolved. Germline V gene sequence: CDR1 LGHNA, CDR2 YNFKEQ. The CDR3 is 14 amino acids. Trimming cost V 3 bases and J 4 bases, with 11 bases left between them. The chain's CDR3 is CASSQETIADTQYF. The CDR3 DNA is TGTGCCAGCAGCCAGGAGACAATAGCAGATACGCAGTATTTT.

This clonotype has just a few counts. V usage is TRBV7-9 and J usage is TRBJ1-1; perhaps TRBD1 as D (5 bases). Between the trimmed V and J ends, which lost 7 bases and 5 bases, there was a span of 17 bases. The length of the CDR3 is 14 residues. Germline-derived CDR1 and CDR2 are SEHNR and FQNEAQ (reference sequence). CDR3 coding DNA: TGTGCCAGCATCCGCTTGGGGGGGTGGACTGAAGCTTTCTTT. Encoded protein: CASIRLGGWTEAFF.

V is TRBV7-9 and J is TRBJ2-2; the D is unclear. This CDR3 is 12 amino acids long. Trimming removed 5 bases from V and 8 bases from J, with 9 bases in between. The germline gives CDR1 SEHNR, CDR2 FQNEAQ (reference sequence). The DNA of the CDR3 is TGTGCCAGCAGCCCCCCCAGTGGGGAGCTGTTTTTT. Residues: CASSPPSGELFF.

The chain employs TRBV2 and TRBJ2-5; 7 bases match TRBD2. The CDR3 totals 15 residues. Germline V CDR1 and CDR2: SNHLY, FYNNEI. Trimming removed 5 bases from V and 4 bases from J; junction bases left unmatched: 10. CDR3 protein: CASSLNSGSGETQYF. The CDR3 DNA follows: TGTGCCAGCAGTCTCAATAGCGGGTCTGGAGAGACCCAGTACTTC.

This clonotype was detected many times. V usage is TRBV10-3 and J usage is TRBJ1-4, with TRBD1 matching 7 bases. After removal of 6 bases from V and 5 bases from J, the junction contained 9 bases not matched to a gene. Per the germline V gene, CDR1 is ENHRY and CDR2 is SYGVKD. The CDR3 is made up of 15 amino acids. CDR3 protein: CAISDRTGENEKLFF. CDR3 coding DNA: TGTGCCATCAGCGACCGGACAGGAGAAAATGAAAAACTGTTTTTT.

This clonotype has ten or more counts. The V gene is TRBV7-8, the J gene TRBJ1-3; weak D call: TRBD1 (5 bases). With 3 bases removed from V and 4 bases from J, the gap between germline ends came to 10 bases. Germline V gene lookup returns CDR1 SGHVS and CDR2 FQNEAQ. The CDR3 consists of 14 residues. CDR3: CASSFGTSGNTIYF. The CDR3 bases are TGTGCCAGCAGCTTCGGGACGAGCGGAAACACCATATATTTT.

In this sample, this clonotype turned up many times. The rearrangement joins TRBV7-2 to TRBJ1-1, with a weak D call TRBD1 (5 bases). Germline values: CDR1 SGHTA, CDR2 FQGNSA. The CDR3 runs to 15 residues. V dropped 4 bases and J dropped 0 bases, with 12 bases sitting between them. CDR3 coding DNA: TGTGCCAGCAGCTCCGATGGGGGTATGAACACTGAAGCTTTCTTT. Translation: CASSSDGGMNTEAFF.

Only a few counts were recorded for this clonotype. The V and J genes are TRBV7-8 and TRBJ1-5, with TRBD1 as a possible D gene (6 bases). The V end lost 5 bases, the J end lost 4 bases, and 33 bases lay between the germline ends. The CDR3 totals 21 residues. In germline, CDR1 is SGHVS, CDR2 FQNEAQ. As DNA, the CDR3 is TGTGCCAGCAGCACCTACAGGGTTCCCTCTCCCGACATACAAACAAATCAGCCCCAGCATTTT. This sequence encodes CASSTYRVPSPDIQTNQPQHF. The variable domain in full, completed from reference TRBV7-8 and TRBJ1-5, reads GAGVSQSPRYKVAKRGQDVALRCDPISGHVSLFWYQQALGQGPEFLTYFQNEAQLDKSGLPSDRFFAERPEGSVSTLKIQRTQQEDSAVYLCASSTYRVPSPDIQTNQPQHFGDGTRLSIL.

V usage is TRBV7-9 and J usage is TRBJ2-2; the D is unclear. The CDR3 length is 15 residues. CDR1 is SEHNR and CDR2 is FQNEAQ in the germline V gene (reference sequence). V was pared by 2 bases and J by 1 base, with 8 bases between. CDR3 in DNA: TGTGCCAGCAGCTTACGTTTTCAGAACACCGGGGAGCTGTTTTTT. It codes for CASSLRFQNTGELFF.

This chain connects TRBV27 to TRBJ2-7, with D maybe TRBD1 (5 bases). V lost 8 bases and J lost 5, with 19 bases in between. Germline CDR1 is MNHEY and CDR2 is SMNVEV (reference sequence). The CDR3 is 14 residues long. The CDR3 sequence: CASFPQGRSNEQYF. The CDR3 nucleotides read TGTGCCAGCTTTCCCCAGGGCAGGTCAAACGAGCAGTACTTC.

This clonotype was detected ten times or more. The chain employs TRBV7-8 and TRBJ2-1; D might be TRBD2 (6 bases). The germline CDR1 and CDR2 sequences are SGHVS and FQNEAQ. Trimming removed 7 bases at V and 5 bases at J, with 18 bases between. The CDR3 loop spans 15 amino acids. This CDR3 is CASKGISGWDNEQFF. For the CDR3, the DNA is TGTGCCAGCAAAGGGATAAGCGGGTGGGACAATGAGCAGTTCTTC.

As concerns this clonotype: The DNA is left out, because the CDR3 cannot be placed on it with certainty; the CDR3 is given as TCRdb lists it. V gene TRBV7-8 combines with J gene TRBJ2-7. The germline gives CDR1 SGHVS, CDR2 FQNEAQ. From its first to its last residue, the CDR3 has 12 amino acids. The CDR3 reads CASSTGRAGQYF.

This chain uses TRBV4-3 with TRBJ2-3; possible D gene TRBD1, 6 bases. From germline, CDR1 is LGHNA and CDR2 YSLEER. The CDR3 length is 23 residues. V gave up 0 bases and J gave up 2 bases, with 33 bases separating them. In DNA, the CDR3 is TGCGCCAGCAGCCAAGATAACAGGGCACGTGAAGATAAAATCCCAGAGAACACAGATACGCAGTATTTT. It yields the protein CASSQDNRAREDKIPENTDTQYF.